The T cell receptor beta chain described here comes from a study of shared clonotypes between healthy human individuals. There were only Caucasian adults among the donors, and all lived in Nashville, Tennessee. Study conclusions and caveats: Collection of samples was limited to blood; tissue repertoires likely differ.

TCRdb's table, derived via immunoSEQ multiplex PCR, lists solely in-frame clones and lacks some. The sample contains 2,100,000 or so clones, more than 90% of which appear only once. A remark on this clone: Its specificity is not known.

Trimming removed 3 bases from V and 6 bases from J, with 10 bases in between. The CDR3 spans 13 residues. Per the germline V gene, CDR1 is SGDLS and CDR2 is YYNGEE. The source of this sequence is a man in his late teens or twenties in good health. The J gene is TRBJ1-5, the V gene TRBV9; maybe TRBD1 (5 bases). The sample was naive CD4+ T cells sorted from blood. Regarding subset: CD45RA+ positively selected. The CDR3 DNA is TGTGCCAGCAGCGAAGGGGTAGGTCAGCCCCAGCATTTT. This sequence encodes CASSEGVGQPQHF.